The 15 T cell receptor beta chains below come from one sample, sequenced in a study of a mutant IDH1 vaccine in newly diagnosed glioma. TCRdb's table, derived via immunoSEQ multiplex PCR, lists solely in-frame clones and lacks some. Here the sample spans about 56,000 clones, roughly 90% being singletons. No antigen has been identified for these receptors. The time point denotes: week 35, safety follow-up. Vaccine doses each comprised 300 ug of mutant IDH1 20-mer peptide, with topical imiquimod. Specimen: PBMCs, collected from a glioma patient whose treatment included an IDH1 peptide vaccine. These receptors all stem from a man between 40 and 49 years old with glioma.

The V gene is TRBV7-8, the J gene TRBJ2-7; the D call may be TRBD1 or TRBD2 (5 bases each). V gave up 7 bases and J gave up 8 bases, with 21 bases separating them. In germline, CDR1 is SGHVS, CDR2 FQNEAQ. CDR3 length: 14 amino acids. This CDR3 reads CASTILLGTYQQYF. The CDR3 DNA sequence: TGTGCCAGCACCATCCTCCTTGGGACGTACCAGCAGTACTTC. Complete variable domain (other parts from reference TRBV7-8 and TRBJ2-7): GAGVSQSPRYKVAKRGQDVALRCDPISGHVSLFWYQQALGQGPEFLTYFQNEAQLDKSGLPSDRFFAERPEGSVSTLKIQRTQQEDSAVYLCASTILLGTYQQYFGPGTRLTVT.

V is TRBV5-4 and J is TRBJ2-2; tentatively, D is TRBD1 (6 bases). The CDR3 consists of 16 residues. Looked up from germline, CDR1 is SGHNT and CDR2 is YYREEE (reference sequence). Trimming left V 3 bases short and J 2 bases short, with 14 bases between. This CDR3 is CASSSARGANTGELFF. The CDR3 DNA sequence: TGTGCCAGCAGCTCGGCCAGGGGCGCTAACACCGGGGAGCTGTTTTTT.

The chain links TRBV5-4 to TRBJ2-3; TRBD2 might be the D (5 bases). Trimming took 0 bases from V and 3 from J, leaving 8 bases between them. The CDR3 totals 14 residues. The V gene's germline CDR1 is SGHNT and CDR2 YYREEE (reference sequence). For the CDR3, the DNA is TGTGCCAGCAGCTTGGGGTTAGCGACAGATACGCAGTATTTT. Amino acid sequence: CASSLGLATDTQYF.

The chain is built from TRBV5-4 and TRBJ2-7; no clear D. Per the germline V gene, CDR1 is SGHNT and CDR2 is YYREEE (reference sequence). Trimming took off 1 base at V and 1 base at J, with 9 bases between the two ends. The CDR3 covers 14 residues. CDR3 in amino acids: CASSLRSTSYEQYF. CDR3 nucleotide sequence: TGTGCCAGCAGCTTGAGGTCTACTTCCTACGAGCAGTACTTC.

The chain is built from TRBV11-3 and TRBJ2-2; D not certain. Germline V lookup: CDR1 SGHNT, CDR2 YENEEA. Trimming cost V 2 bases and J 5 bases, with 3 bases left between them. The CDR3 has 12 amino acids. CDR3 bases: TGTGCCAGCAGCTTAAGGACCGGGGAGCTGTTTTTT. This sequence encodes CASSLRTGELFF.

The chain is built from TRBV5-1 and TRBJ1-1; D gene unclear. This CDR3 is 12 amino acids long. Looked up from germline, CDR1 is SGHRS and CDR2 is YFSETQ. V lost 4 bases and J lost 7, with 11 bases in between. For the CDR3, the DNA is TGCGCCAGCAGCGTTGATAATAATGAAGCTTTCTTT. This translates into CASSVDNNEAFF.

The chain employs TRBV7-9 and TRBJ2-7; no firm D call. V was shortened by 2 bases and J by 4 bases, with 3 bases between the two germline ends. CDR1 and CDR2 (germline): SEHNR, FQNEAQ (reference sequence). CDR3 length: 11 amino acids. DNA of the CDR3: TGTGCCAGCAGCTTAATGTACGAGCAGTACTTC. Its translation: CASSLMYEQYF.

The chain uses TRBV21-1 and TRBJ2-7; the tabulated D call, TRBD1, remains unverified against the DNA. TRBV21-1 is termed a pseudogene. The CDR3 is 16 amino acids. The CDR3 is CASSIVGRVRSYEQYF. The CDR3, as DNA: TGTGCCAGCAGCATTGTTGGCAGGGTGCGGTCCTACGAGCAGTACTTC.

The gene calls are TRBV7-2 and TRBJ2-7, with D hard to call. This CDR3 is built from 13 residues. Germline V gives CDR1 SGHTA, CDR2 FQGNSA. Trimming removed 1 base at V and 3 bases at J, with 7 bases between. DNA of the CDR3: TGTGCCAGCAGCTTAGAGCATCACTACGAGCAGTACTTC. Its translation: CASSLEHHYEQYF.

The chain recombines TRBV28 with TRBJ2-7; D is undetermined. The germline gives CDR1 MDHEN, CDR2 SYDVKM. The ends were cut back, 3 bases at V and 1 base at J, with 4 bases in the middle. This CDR3 has 12 amino acids. The chain's CDR3 is CASSLKSYEQYF. CDR3 DNA: TGTGCCAGCAGTTTGAAATCCTACGAGCAGTACTTC.

V and J are TRBV10-2 and TRBJ2-1; TRBD2 matches at 10 bases. The CDR3 length is 17 residues. CDR1 and CDR2 (germline): WSHSY, SAAADI. V lost 6 bases, J lost 8 bases, and 16 bases stayed unmatched. The CDR3 nucleotides are TGCGCCAGCAGAGTAGGGTCTAGCGGGAGCAAGTCCTATGAGCAGTTCTTC. This codes for CASRVGSSGSKSYEQFF.

The rearrangement uses TRBV18 and TRBJ2-7, with a possible D match to TRBD1 (6 bases). V was trimmed by 4 bases and J by 0 bases, leaving 10 bases between them. This CDR3 has 14 amino acids. Germline V gene data show CDR1 as KGHSH and CDR2 as LQKENI. Here the CDR3 DNA reads TGTGCCAGCTCACGGGACACCAACTCCTACGAGCAGTACTTC. Its protein product is CASSRDTNSYEQYF.

This rearrangement joins TRBV2 to TRBJ2-7, with 7 nucleotides matching TRBD1. Germline CDR1 reads SNHLY; CDR2 reads FYNNEI. The J segment lost 2 bases and the V segment lost 2 bases, leaving 3 bases of the junction unmatched. This CDR3 is 14 amino acids long. The CDR3 DNA follows: TGTGCCAGCAGTGAAAACAGGGGCCCCTACGAGCAGTACTTC. Residues: CASSENRGPYEQYF.

The gene calls are TRBV27 and TRBJ2-5; TRBD2 matches 10 bases. Germline V gives CDR1 MNHEY, CDR2 SMNVEV (reference sequence). The CDR3 loop spans 16 amino acids. The trim removed 4 bases at V and 2 bases at J, leaving 7 bases unmatched. The CDR3 region has the DNA TGTGCCAGCAGTTCTAGCGGGAGAGGGAGGCAAGAGACCCAGTACTTC. It translates to CASSSSGRGRQETQYF.

The V and J genes are TRBV2 and TRBJ2-2; D might be TRBD2 (5 bases). This CDR3 is built from 15 residues. CDR1 and CDR2 from the germline V gene are SNHLY and FYNNEI. Trimming pared 5 bases from V and 4 bases from J, leaving 14 bases between. CDR3 residues: CASSMSRTFTGELFF. The CDR3 nucleotides read TGTGCCAGCAGTATGAGCCGGACTTTCACCGGGGAGCTGTTTTTT.